The sample holds one count of the clone carrying this T cell receptor beta chain. Over several immunoSEQ plates, each subset's genomic DNA was distributed in even portions. Sequencing used immunoSEQ multiplex PCR; TCRdb keeps in-frame clones, though not all of them. Seen here are over 2 million clones, about 95% observed once, and the top ten hold 1% to 1.3%. Naive CD8 cells lacked CD45RO, underwent positive selection for CCR7 and left out terminally differentiated effector memory CD45RA+ cells. Adult donors, all healthy and HIV-negative, had no recent acute infections or vaccinations. This CDR3 spans 14 amino acids. Germline CDR1 and CDR2: LNHDA and SQIVND (reference sequence). V was shortened by 8 bases and J by 6 bases, with 20 bases between the two germline ends. This specimen belongs to a study of shared clonotypes between healthy human individuals. Across the whole study: Two women and a few men aged 18 to 49 served as donors. There were three CD4 naive, three CD4 memory, two CD8 naive and one CD8 memory plates per donor.

The TCR was taken from a man between 18 and 35 years old in good health. This chain connects TRBV19 to TRBJ2-7; D uncertain. The sample comprised naive CD8+ T cells sorted from blood. The DNA of the CDR3 is TGTGCCAGTCGCCGAAACCATAGGACCTCCGAGCAGTACTTC. Its translation is CASRRNHRTSEQYF.